Listed below are T cell receptor beta chains from one sample, sequenced in a study of blood T cell repertoires in COVID-19. The assay was immunoSEQ multiplex PCR, and TCRdb's table has in-frame clones only and misses some. In the table there are approximately 200,000 clones, 80% to 85% of which are singletons. Sequenced sample: peripheral blood. The receptor source for this set is a woman aged 60-75 years who had recovered from COVID-19. CDR3s include the opening cysteine and the closing phenylalanine or tryptophan. D genes are given only for firm matches. For some rows the clone size is stated as once, few or many, or as a class when expanded; others skip it.

v_call	d_call	clone_size	j_call	cdr3_aa	cdr3_nt
TRBV6-1	-	-	TRBJ2-1	CASSEVAILAQFF	TGTGCCAGCAGTGAAGTGGCCATTCTTGCGCAGTTCTTC
TRBV6-5	TRBD1	-	TRBJ2-3	CASRRQGTDTQYF	TGTGCCAGCCGCAGACAGGGAACAGATACGCAGTATTTT
TRBV2	TRBD2	-	TRBJ2-7	CASSESSSGGYEQYF	TGTGCCAGCAGTGAAAGCTCTAGCGGGGGCTACGAGCAGTACTTC
TRBV19	TRBD1	once	TRBJ1-2	CASSIVSGGYGYTF	TGTGCCAGTAGTATAGTGTCAGGGGGCTATGGCTACACCTTC
TRBV4-3	TRBD1	-	TRBJ2-7	CASSRDRDRGSYEQYF	TGCGCCAGCAGCCGGGACCGGGACAGGGGCTCCTACGAGCAGTACTTC
TRBV27	-	-	TRBJ2-7	CASSPEGQYEQYF	TGTGCCAGCAGTCCCGAGGGACAATACGAGCAGTACTTC
TRBV24-1	TRBD1	-	TRBJ2-3	CATSDATGRTDTQYF	TGTGCCACCAGTGATGCGACAGGGCGCACAGATACGCAGTATTTT
TRBV3-1/TRBV3-2	-	-	TRBJ2-3	CASRETASTDTQYF	TGTGCCAGCCGGGAGACAGCTAGCACAGATACGCAGTATTTT
TRBV4-1	-	-	TRBJ2-5	CASSQDTSRETQYF	TGCGCCAGCAGCCAAGATACTAGTCGGGAGACCCAGTACTTC
TRBV19	TRBD1	once	TRBJ1-4	CASRDRGRTIEKLFF	TGTGCCAGTAGGGACAGGGGGCGGACTATTGAAAAACTGTTTTTT
TRBV12-1	-	-	TRBJ2-7	CASSFGSGGAFSYEQYF	TGTGCCAGCAGCTTTGGTAGCGGGGGGGCTTTTTCCTACGAGCAGTACTTC
TRBV5-1	TRBD1	-	TRBJ1-1	CASSPGQGWEAFF	TGCGCCAGCAGCCCTGGACAGGGATGGGAAGCTTTCTTT
TRBV12-3/TRBV12-4	-	-	TRBJ2-3	CASRGGTDTQYF	TGTGCCAGCAGAGGGGGCACAGATACGCAGTATTTT
TRBV7-9	-	-	TRBJ1-2	CASSAPAGETGGYTF	TGTGCCAGCAGCGCCCCTGCAGGGGAGACAGGAGGCTACACCTTC
TRBV3-1/TRBV3-2	-	-	TRBJ1-1	CASSLGGNTEAFF	TGTGCCAGCAGCCTAGGGGGAAACACTGAAGCTTTCTTT
TRBV30	TRBD2	-	TRBJ2-5	CAWSGLSGSGGPQFFETQYF	TGTGCCTGGAGTGGATTGTCTGGGTCGGGGGGGCCCCAGTTTTTCGAGACCCAGTACTTC
TRBV5-4	TRBD2	-	TRBJ2-7	CASSRPGLAGESSYEQYF	TGTGCCAGCAGCCGGCCGGGACTAGCGGGCGAAAGCTCCTACGAGCAGTACTTC
TRBV7-2	TRBD1	-	TRBJ1-2	CASSPDRAYGYTF	TGTGCCAGCAGTCCGGACAGGGCGTATGGCTACACCTTC
TRBV7-9	TRBD1	-	TRBJ1-5	CASSSTGGGNQPQHF	TGTGCCAGCAGCTCAACAGGGGGTGGCAATCAGCCCCAGCATTTT
TRBV6-2/TRBV6-3	-	once	TRBJ1-5	CASSPRRDTNQPQHF	TGTGCCAGCAGCCCCCGAAGGGACACAAATCAGCCCCAGCATTTT
TRBV28	-	-	TRBJ2-7	CASSLSPALLQDEQYF	TGTGCCAGCAGTTTATCCCCGGCGTTGTTACAGGACGAGCAGTACTTC
TRBV2	TRBD1	-	TRBJ2-3	CASDRDADTQYF	TGTGCCAGTGACAGGGACGCAGATACGCAGTATTTT
TRBV5-1	-	-	TRBJ1-5	CASSLGHSGNQPQHF	TGCGCCAGCAGCTTGGGCCATTCGGGCAATCAGCCCCAGCATTTT
TRBV7-2	-	-	TRBJ2-7	CASSATGYGYEQYF	TGTGCCAGCAGCGCTACAGGGTACGGCTACGAGCAGTACTTC
TRBV4-1	TRBD1	once	TRBJ1-1	CASNLGQVFLRVSSNTEAFF	TGCGCCAGCAACTTAGGACAGGTTTTCCTTCGGGTTAGTTCGAACACTGAAGCTTTCTTT
TRBV7-2	-	-	TRBJ1-6	CASSPPGSRGGSPLHF	TGTGCCAGCAGCCCCCCCGGTTCCCGGGGGGGTTCACCCCTCCACTTT
TRBV7-6	TRBD1	-	TRBJ1-2	CASSPGQGVDYGYTF	TGTGCCAGCAGCCCGGGACAGGGGGTTGACTATGGCTACACCTTC
TRBV7-9	-	-	TRBJ2-5	CASSLLLETQYF	TGTGCCAGCAGCCTCTTGTTGGAGACCCAGTACTTC
TRBV4-1	-	-	TRBJ1-2	CASSQDALANYGYTF	TGCGCCAGCAGCCAAGACGCGTTAGCTAACTATGGCTACACCTTC
TRBV3-1/TRBV3-2	-	-	TRBJ1-4	CASSFGGEKLFF	TGTGCCAGCAGCTTCGGGGGGGAAAAACTGTTTTTT
TRBV12-3/TRBV12-4	-	-	TRBJ2-5	CASSLEQRETQYF	TGTGCCAGCAGTTTGGAGCAACGAGAGACCCAGTACTTC
TRBV4-1	TRBD2	-	TRBJ2-1	CASSHPTGGRDEQFF	TGCGCCAGCAGCCATCCCACGGGGGGGCGGGATGAGCAGTTCTTC
TRBV4-1	TRBD1	-	TRBJ1-2	CASSQDGGGVNYGYTF	TGCGCCAGCAGCCAAGATGGAGGGGGCGTAAACTATGGCTACACCTTC
TRBV5-1	TRBD1	-	TRBJ2-5	CASSQGGRGPQETQYF	TGCGCCAGCAGCCAGGGCGGCAGGGGGCCCCAAGAGACCCAGTACTTC
TRBV5-1	-	-	TRBJ1-3	CASSLGAGDSGNTIYF	TGCGCCAGCAGCTTGGGTGCCGGAGACTCTGGAAACACCATATATTTT
TRBV27	-	-	TRBJ1-5	CASSEQGRQPQHF	TGTGCCAGCAGCGAACAGGGCCGCCAGCCCCAGCATTTT
TRBV19	-	-	TRBJ1-5	CASSMRPEAVANQPQHF	TGTGCCAGTAGTATGCGCCCCGAGGCCGTAGCAAATCAGCCCCAGCATTTT
TRBV9	-	-	TRBJ2-5	CASSVWPGGAETQYF	TGTGCCAGCAGCGTATGGCCGGGGGGCGCAGAGACCCAGTACTTC
TRBV6-5	-	-	TRBJ1-1	CASSPEGGANTEAFF	TGTGCCAGCAGTCCGGAGGGGGGGGCAAACACTGAAGCTTTCTTT
TRBV25-1	TRBD1	-	TRBJ2-7	CASSPGTGSYEQYF	TGTGCCAGCAGTCCTGGGACAGGTAGCTACGAGCAGTACTTC
TRBV7-9	-	-	TRBJ2-1	CASSLFSEYNEQFF	TGTGCCAGCAGCTTATTTTCTGAGTACAATGAGCAGTTCTTC
TRBV11-3	TRBD2	-	TRBJ2-3	CASSPGTSGASTDTQYF	TGTGCCAGCAGCCCGGGGACTAGCGGGGCAAGCACAGATACGCAGTATTTT
TRBV19	-	-	TRBJ1-5	CASSTYREPRIGSNQPQHF	TGTGCCAGTAGCACTTACCGGGAACCCCGGATTGGTAGCAATCAGCCCCAGCATTTT
TRBV6-5	TRBD1	-	TRBJ1-2	CASRRGQGSYGYTF	TGTGCCAGCAGGCGGGGACAGGGAAGCTATGGCTACACCTTC
TRBV4-2	TRBD1	-	TRBJ2-1	CASSPPDRLDEQFF	TGTGCCAGCAGCCCGCCGGACAGGTTGGATGAGCAGTTCTTC
TRBV5-3	-	-	TRBJ2-2	CARKGPPIQRQWAKSNTGELFF	TGTGCCAGAAAGGGGCCTCCGATCCAGCGACAGTGGGCGAAATCGAACACCGGGGAGCTGTTTTTT
TRBV7-6	TRBD1	-	TRBJ2-2	CASSRGTGNTGELFF	TGTGCCAGCAGCCGAGGGACAGGGAACACCGGGGAGCTGTTTTTT
TRBV7-9	TRBD1	-	TRBJ1-2	CASSFNRGDYGYTF	TGTGCCAGCAGCTTTAACAGGGGGGACTATGGCTACACCTTC
TRBV19	-	few	TRBJ1-6	CASSPLPGSPSSYNSPLHF	TGTGCCAGTAGTCCGCTCCCCGGGTCCCCGAGCTCCTATAATTCACCCCTCCACTTT
TRBV6-5	-	-	TRBJ1-2	CASRLTSSYGYTF	TGTGCCAGCAGATTGACATCATCCTATGGCTACACCTTC
TRBV7-3	-	-	TRBJ2-2	CASSSQGGTGELFF	TGTGCCAGCAGCTCGCAGGGGGGCACCGGGGAGCTGTTTTTT
TRBV7-2	TRBD2	-	TRBJ2-5	CASSLERGNLGTQYF	TGTGCCAGCAGCTTAGAGCGGGGGAATTTAGGGACCCAGTACTTC
TRBV19	TRBD2	-	TRBJ2-5	CASSLLAGEQETQYF	TGTGCCAGTAGTTTACTAGCGGGAGAACAAGAGACCCAGTACTTC
TRBV6-5	TRBD1	-	TRBJ1-2	CASSRQGSYGYTF	TGTGCCAGCAGTCGACAGGGGTCCTATGGCTACACCTTC
TRBV7-7	-	-	TRBJ2-3	CASSFKRGGGTDTQYF	TGTGCTAGCAGCTTTAAGCGGGGAGGGGGGACAGATACGCAGTATTTT